These T cell receptor beta chains were read from a single sample in a study of T cells in Graves' hyperthyroidism and ophthalmopathy. TCRdb processed the multiplex PCR reads anew with MiXCR; each CDR3 protein has one entry. The sample comprises 360,000 or so distinct CDR3 sequences, about 15% of which are singletons, and roughly a fifth rests with the top ten. The sequenced material came from blood. The receptors shown here come from a woman in her sixties or seventies with Graves' ophthalmopathy. CDR3s include the opening cysteine and the closing phenylalanine or tryptophan. D genes are given only for firm matches. Part of the rows lack a size; the others show once, few, many or a class for expanded clones.

>many|TRBV5-1|TRBJ2-1|TRBD2
CASSFAPSGGRDYNEQFF
TGCGCCAGCAGCTTTGCCCCGAGTGGCGGGAGAGACTACAATGAGCAGTTCTTC
>few|TRBV27|TRBJ1-1|.
CASSLIGTENTEAFF
TGTGCCAGCAGTCTGATAGGGACGGAGAACACTGAAGCTTTCTTT
>many|TRBV5-1|TRBJ2-5|.
CASSLGGPQETQYF
TGCGCCAGCAGCTTGGGGGGGCCTCAAGAGACCCAGTACTTC
>.|TRBV29-1|TRBJ1-1|TRBD1
CSVDWGQGNTEAFF
TGCAGCGTTGATTGGGGACAGGGGAACACTGAAGCTTTCTTT
>many|TRBV18|TRBJ1-4|.
CASSATGATNEKLFF
TGTGCCAGCTCAGCAACAGGAGCAACTAATGAAAAACTGTTTTTT
>few|TRBV4-1|TRBJ2-7|.
CASSQAPHRDDVRTYEQYF
TGCGCCAGCAGCCAAGCTCCCCACCGGGACGACGTTCGAACCTACGAGCAGTACTTC
>many|TRBV2|TRBJ2-7|.
CASISFREQYF
TGTGCCAGCATCAGTTTTCGAGAGCAGTACTTC
>.|TRBV7-9|TRBJ2-1|.
CASSFFPGGRNNEQFF
TGTGCCAGCAGCTTCTTCCCGGGTGGAAGAAACAATGAGCAGTTCTTC
>few|TRBV20-1|TRBJ2-1|.
CSARDWGQLHSYNEQFF
TGCAGTGCTAGAGATTGGGGGCAGTTACACTCCTACAATGAGCAGTTCTTC
>.|TRBV6-1|TRBJ2-2|.
CASIYGGHTGELFF
TGTGCCAGCATATACGGGGGCCACACCGGGGAGCTGTTTTTT
>many|TRBV5-1|TRBJ2-3|TRBD2
CASSSTSGSSDTQYF
TGCGCCAGCAGCTCGACTAGCGGGAGTTCAGATACGCAGTATTTT
>.|TRBV9|TRBJ2-7|TRBD2
CASSTQPGLAGYEQYF
TGTGCCAGCAGCACCCAACCGGGACTAGCGGGTTACGAGCAGTACTTC
>many|TRBV20-1|TRBJ2-7|.
CSASARGDYEQYF
TGCAGTGCTAGTGCCAGGGGTGACTACGAGCAGTACTTC
>many|TRBV28|TRBJ2-1|TRBD2
CASSLPAAGTSYNEQFF
TGTGCCAGCAGTTTACCCGCAGCGGGAACCTCCTACAATGAGCAGTTCTTC
>.|TRBV7-9|TRBJ2-1|.
CANSATPSYNEQFF
TGTGCCAACAGCGCGACACCCTCCTACAATGAGCAGTTCTTC
>.|TRBV19|TRBJ2-2|.
CASDSGNTGELFF
TGTGCCAGTGATAGCGGAAACACCGGGGAGCTGTTTTTT
>few|TRBV6-5|TRBJ2-7|.
CASSLVEGSEQYF
TGTGCCAGCAGTTTAGTGGAGGGTAGCGAGCAGTACTTC
>.|TRBV20-1|TRBJ2-7|.
CSARQAFEQYF
TGCAGTGCTAGACAAGCGTTCGAGCAGTACTTC
>many|TRBV2|TRBJ2-3|.
CASSVGSASDTQYF
TGTGCCAGCAGTGTCGGGAGTGCATCAGATACGCAGTATTTT
>many|TRBV28|TRBJ2-7|.
CASSSYAGYEQYF
TGTGCCAGCAGTTCCTACGCGGGATACGAGCAGTACTTC
>few|TRBV5-1|TRBJ2-7|TRBD1
CASSLGDRPYEQYF
TGCGCCAGCAGCTTGGGGGACAGACCCTACGAGCAGTACTTC
>.|TRBV29-1|TRBJ1-1|.
CSVDNRLNTEAFF
TGCAGCGTTGATAACAGGTTGAACACTGAAGCTTTCTTT
>.|TRBV19|TRBJ2-1|TRBD2
CASSIDSPLAGAFHEQFF
TGTGCCAGTAGTATAGATTCCCCACTAGCGGGGGCCTTCCATGAGCAGTTCTTC
>many|TRBV28|TRBJ2-5|TRBD1
CASSPLDRTQETQYF
TGTGCCAGCAGTCCCCTGGACAGGACTCAAGAGACCCAGTACTTC
>many|TRBV30|TRBJ2-1|TRBD2
CAWSVRSLAGGGEQFF
TGTGCCTGGAGTGTACGGTCACTAGCGGGAGGAGGTGAGCAGTTCTTC
>few|TRBV19|TRBJ1-5|.
CASSIVLGGAGQPQHF
TGTGCCAGTAGTATCGTCCTCGGGGGCGCCGGTCAGCCCCAGCATTTT
>once|TRBV20-1|TRBJ2-2|TRBD2
CSVEMLAGSGELFF
TGCAGTGTTGAGATGCTAGCGGGCTCCGGGGAGCTGTTTTTT
>.|TRBV12-3/TRBV12-4|TRBJ2-6|.
CASRDTSSGANVLTF
TGTGCCAGCAGAGATACGAGCTCTGGGGCCAACGTCCTGACTTTC
>.|TRBV5-1|TRBJ2-7|.
CASSFGQQLPTEQYF
TGCGCCAGCAGCTTCGGGCAACAATTACCAACCGAGCAGTACTTC